These 32 T cell receptor beta chains came from one sample sequenced in a study of T cells expressing NK-cell markers. TCRdb reanalyzed the 5' RACE reads, giving one entry per CDR3 protein sequence and no DNA. This sample's table reports about 160,000 distinct CDR3 sequences. Sequencing input: blood T cells: a sorted CD56 or NKG2C T cell subset, CD4+ or CD8+ T cells, or bulk PBMC T cells (not recorded which). The receptors derive from a man aged 18-75 years in good health.

The chain joins TRBV11-2 to TRBJ2-1. CDR1 SGHAT and CDR2 FQNNGV come from the germline V gene. The CDR3 has 18 amino acids. CDR3 protein: CASSLGWNVGSEYNEQFF. The whole variable domain, filled in from reference TRBV11-2 and TRBJ2-1, reads EAGVAQSPRYKIIEKRQSVAFWCNPISGHATLYWYQQILGQGPKLLIQFQNNGVVDDSQLPKDRFSAERLKGVDSTLKIQPAKLEDSAVYLCASSLGWNVGSEYNEQFFGPGTRLTVL.

V is TRBV15 and J is TRBJ1-5. Germline CDR1 LNHNV, CDR2 YYDKDF (reference sequence). The CDR3 contains 17 residues. CDR3 in amino acids: CATSRDGGGELGQPQHF.

The V and J genes are TRBV12-3 or TRBV12-4 and TRBJ2-3. The CDR3 length is 16 residues. CDR3 protein: CASSLSAQDFTDTQYF.

The chain combines TRBV6-6 with TRBJ1-5. The CDR3 spans 13 residues. CDR1 MNHNY and CDR2 SVGAGI come from the germline V gene (reference sequence). CDR3 protein: CASSWTQNQPQHF.

The gene calls are TRBV2 and TRBJ1-4. Germline V gives CDR1 SNHLY, CDR2 FYNNEI. There are 14 residues in the CDR3. CDR3 protein: CASSELGGFEKLFF. The full variable domain, its missing parts supplied by reference TRBV2 and TRBJ1-4, is EPEVTQTPSHQVTQMGQEVILRCVPISNHLYFYWYRQILGQKVEFLVSFYNNEISEKSEIFDDQFSVERPDGSNFTLKIRSTKLEDSAMYFCASSELGGFEKLFFGSGTQLSVL.

This chain's CDR3 is CASSLLGGPNEQYF. The chain couples TRBV28 to TRBJ2-7; the D gene TCRdb calls, TRBD1, cannot be checked with no DNA. Germline V gene data show CDR1 as MDHEN and CDR2 as SYDVKM. The CDR3 is made up of 14 amino acids.

The chain carries TRBV27 and TRBJ2-6; TCRdb's D gene call, TRBD1, goes unchecked for lack of DNA. CDR1 and CDR2 (germline): MNHEY, SMNVEV (reference sequence). The CDR3 contains 17 residues. This chain's CDR3 is CASSGQGGFSGANVLTF.

This chain connects TRBV6-1 to TRBJ2-7; TCRdb's assignment of TRBD1 cannot be checked, as there is no DNA. Per germline, CDR1 MNHNS and CDR2 SASEGT. The length of the CDR3 is 14 residues. The CDR3 protein is CASSPGTEALEQYF.

The chain recombines TRBV19 with TRBJ1-5; TCRdb returns TRBD1, unconfirmable since there is no DNA. This CDR3 contains 16 residues. CDR1 and CDR2 (germline): LNHDA, SQIVND (reference sequence). The CDR3 is CASRTQGEFINQPQHF.

The CDR3 sequence is CASSFVGADSRFTDTQYF. This sequence joins TRBV27 and TRBJ2-3; TCRdb indicates TRBD2, and absent DNA this call remains unverified. The CDR3 runs to 18 residues. CDR1 MNHEY and CDR2 SMNVEV come from the germline V gene (reference sequence).

V usage is TRBV12-5 and J usage is TRBJ2-7. This CDR3 contains 11 residues. The germline gives CDR1 LGHNT, CDR2 FRNRAP. CDR3: CASGSQGEQYF.

V usage is TRBV27 and J usage is TRBJ1-2; the TCRdb call, TRBD1, lacks DNA for checking. The CDR3 contains 14 residues. Looked up from germline, CDR1 is MNHEY and CDR2 is SMNVEV (reference sequence). CDR3 in amino acids: CASSFFFGGGGYTF.

The CDR3 sequence is CACGDGYGYTF. The V and J genes are TRBV30 and TRBJ1-2. Germline CDR1 GTSNPN, CDR2 SVGIG (reference sequence). The CDR3 covers 11 residues.

V gene TRBV4-1 combines with J gene TRBJ1-5; TCRdb's D call, TRBD1, is unchecked because there is no DNA. From germline, CDR1 is MGHRA and CDR2 YSYEKL. The CDR3 is made up of 14 amino acids. The CDR3 spells CASSQQTGGQPQHF.

The genes are TRBV10-3 and TRBJ2-3; TCRdb returns TRBD2, unconfirmable since there is no DNA. Germline lookup yields CDR1 ENHRY and CDR2 SYGVKD. The CDR3 runs 18 residues. This chain's CDR3 is CAISESYLAGGLTDTQYF.

This sequence joins TRBV11-2 and TRBJ1-1; the TCRdb call, TRBD1, lacks DNA for checking. The germline V gene has CDR1 SGHAT and CDR2 FQNNGV. CDR3 length equals 15 residues. The CDR3 loop reads CASSYMGGGRTEAFF.

The chain has TRBV7-7 and TRBJ2-7; the TRBD1 assignment by TCRdb is unverifiable without DNA. The CDR3 contains 13 residues. Germline CDR1 SSHAT, CDR2 FNYEAQ (reference sequence). CDR3 amino acids: CASSLGQGDEQYF.

The chain joins TRBV7-8 to TRBJ1-2; TCRdb proposes TRBD1, but this gene call is untestable without DNA. The CDR3 runs to 16 residues. Germline CDR1 SGHVS, CDR2 FQNEAQ. This CDR3 is CASSLKVPGANYGYTF.

This rearrangement joins TRBV12-3 or TRBV12-4 to TRBJ1-1; TCRdb's D gene call, TRBD1, goes unchecked for lack of DNA. The CDR3 loop spans 13 amino acids. The CDR3 loop reads CASLSPGNTEAFF.

This chain joins TRBV5-1 and TRBJ2-7; TCRdb's D call, TRBD1, is unchecked because there is no DNA. Germline V gene lookup returns CDR1 SGHRS and CDR2 YFSETQ. This CDR3 comprises 15 residues. CDR3 sequence: CASSTDGTNTYEQYF.

The chain is built from TRBV2 and TRBJ2-3; TCRdb's D gene call, TRBD2, goes unchecked for lack of DNA. CDR3 length: 16 residues. CDR1 is SNHLY and CDR2 is FYNNEI in the germline V gene. CDR3 in amino acids: CASSEERAGGTDTQYF.

This chain connects TRBV5-1 to TRBJ1-1; TCRdb's D call of TRBD1 is untestable without DNA. The CDR3 is made up of 16 amino acids. Germline lookup yields CDR1 SGHRS and CDR2 YFSETQ. The CDR3 is CASSSISGGMNTEAFF.

V gene TRBV5-4 combines with J gene TRBJ2-7; TCRdb's D call, TRBD1, is unchecked because there is no DNA. Germline values: CDR1 SGHNT, CDR2 YYREEE (reference sequence). The CDR3 is 15 amino acids. The CDR3 loop reads CASSLETGLLYEQYF.

The V and J genes are TRBV14 and TRBJ2-7; checking the TCRdb D call of TRBD2 is not possible without DNA. This CDR3 comprises 14 residues. CDR1 is SGHDN, CDR2 FVKESK, per germline. CDR3 residues: CASSREGLSYEQYF. Looking up the rest from reference TRBV14 and TRBJ2-7 gives the full variable domain: EAGVTQFPSHSVIEKGQTVTLRCDPISGHDNLYWYRRVMGKEIKFLLHFVKESKQDESGMPNNRFLAERTGGTYSTLKVQPAELEDSGVYFCASSREGLSYEQYFGPGTRLTVT.

This sequence joins TRBV19 and TRBJ1-2; TCRdb's D gene call, TRBD1, goes unchecked for lack of DNA. Germline V gene sequence: CDR1 LNHDA, CDR2 SQIVND (reference sequence). This CDR3 region has 14 residues. The CDR3 here is CASSIRPGNYGYTF.

This CDR3 is CASSLADRGPSSYNEQFF. The chain recombines TRBV12-3 or TRBV12-4 with TRBJ2-1; with no DNA, the TCRdb D assignment of TRBD1 cannot be verified. The CDR3 is made up of 18 amino acids.

The rearrangement links TRBV7-8 to TRBJ2-3; TCRdb picks TRBD1, but there is no DNA to check that call. The CDR3 runs 17 residues. Germline V gives CDR1 SGHVS, CDR2 FQNEAQ. CDR3 in amino acids: CASTRGLGQMITDTQYF.

V gene TRBV7-9 combines with J gene TRBJ2-1; as DNA is missing, the TRBD1 call by TCRdb cannot be tested. Germline CDR1 and CDR2: SEHNR and FQNEAQ (reference sequence). This CDR3 is 13 amino acids long. The CDR3 loop is CASSPPLADEQFF.

The CDR3: CASSSGRVASYGYTF. The chain employs TRBV19 and TRBJ1-2; TCRdb selects TRBD1, and the lack of DNA leaves this call unchecked. The CDR3 is 15 amino acids. Germline loops: CDR1 LNHDA, CDR2 SQIVND (reference sequence).

This sequence joins TRBV2 and TRBJ1-5; TCRdb selects TRBD1, and the lack of DNA leaves this call unchecked. The CDR3 contains 14 residues. Germline V gene lookup returns CDR1 SNHLY and CDR2 FYNNEI. CDR3 amino acids: CASSGGGRGQPQHF.

V gene TRBV20-1 combines with J gene TRBJ1-6. The CDR3 is made up of 17 amino acids. CDR1 and CDR2 from the germline V gene are DFQATT and SNEGSKA (reference sequence). CDR3 loop: CSARDADQSSYNSPLHF.

The rearrangement uses TRBV9 and TRBJ1-2; with no DNA, the TCRdb D assignment of TRBD1 cannot be verified. This CDR3 comprises 17 residues. Germline CDR1 SGDLS, CDR2 YYNGEE. CDR3 amino acids: CASSAWTGASYGDGYTF.